The T cell receptor beta chain described here comes from a study of shared clonotypes between healthy human individuals (dated by TCRdb to 2018 to 2021). Notes on the research overall: Three men and a couple of women, aged 18 to 49 years, made up the cohort. For each donor, three plates each were used for CD4 naive and CD4 memory, two plates were used for CD8 naive, and one plate was used for CD8 memory. The study deeply sequenced blood TCR repertoires of about five healthy adults to estimate repertoire size and the extent of clonotype sharing between individuals. To increase sequencing depth and limit assay-specific biases, different laboratories used diverse techniques to prepare libraries and sequence TCR repertoires. Each donor's leukapheresis produced roughly between roughly 0.85 and 9.5 billion PBMCs. The study at large found these results: Incomplete sequencing was indicated by rarefaction of sorted-subset datasets, despite the large sequencing depth. Naive subsets generally had larger estimated clonotype richness than memory subsets did. Only blood was sampled, and tissue TCR repertoires likely differ from those in blood. When a handful of donors were compared, the shared fraction of clonotypes was about 5.5% for naive CD4, 3% to 4% for naive CD8, roughly 2.3% for memory CD4, and approximately 0.4% for memory CD8. Because the study included only a small number of donors, the genetic and exposure-history diversity represented was limited. Based on pairwise subsampling, the degree of clonotype sharing among donors was expected to be affected by sequencing depth. Compared with non-shared clonotypes, the clonotypes found in all four sorted-subset donors had higher generation probabilities.

The donors were healthy, HIV-negative adults with no recently reported acute infections or vaccinations. All donors were Caucasian adults living in Nashville, Tennessee, USA. CD4+ T cells were enriched by magnetic negative selection, after which naive cells were positively selected on CD45RA and the negative fraction was taken as the memory subset. Blood was collected by leukapheresis, and PBMCs were isolated by Ficoll-Histopaque density gradient centrifugation and then cryopreserved in liquid nitrogen vapor phase. Purity and quantity of every magnetically sorted T cell population were checked by analytical flow cytometry. Genomic DNA was isolated from every sorted fraction and measured by UV absorbance on a Nanodrop 2000c. TCR CDR3 regions were amplified from genomic DNA by multiplex PCR using the deep immunoSEQ assay. For each cell subset, the extracted genomic DNA was distributed evenly across all wells of several immunoSEQ 96-well plates, and each plate served as one replicate. For sorted subsets, about 0.2 ug genomic DNA, equal to tens of thousands of T cell genomes, was loaded into each replicate PCR. The purified libraries were quantified using a Qubit 3.0 fluorometer, sized with a Bioanalyzer 2100, and then quantified again using the KAPA Library Quantification kit. Each immunoSEQ 96-well plate was sequenced on its own single-read 150-cycle Illumina NextSeq 550 flow cell. Turning to the authors' computational methods: Because the immunoSEQ output included only junctional sequences and no quality scores, the filtering could not be the same as the filtering used for full-length reads. Sequences were annotated with PyIR, a Python wrapper for IgBLAST v1.9, and V/J genes and CDR3 were assigned using IMGT germline references. Reads were filtered out if the reads had weak V/J assignments (E-value above 1e-6), no CDR3, stop codons, out-of-frame junctions, or ambiguous translated residues. V3J clonotypes were defined by identical inferred V gene, J gene, and CDR3 amino acid sequence. Percentage overlap between repertoires was calculated by dividing the number of shared unique clonotypes by the size of the smaller repertoire. Repertoire richness was assessed with RTK rarefaction, the Chao1 estimator, and Recon v2.1 estimates of unobserved clonotypes. OLGA was used to compute generation probabilities for all TCRbeta clonotypes that the gDNA method yielded from four donors. What TCRdb holds here is the immuneACCESS table cut down to in-frame rearrangements. Part of the clones is not present; checked against another copy, under half of the missing clones reflect an unresolved V gene, and the others are unexplained. V and J calls and clone size come straight from that table; D and trimming were deduced from the DNA. The sample table contains approximately 2.1 million clones; only one count was recorded for approximately 95% of them. The ten largest clones capture about 0.37% of the sample.

As concerns this clone: Its antigen target is currently unknown. No much larger clone exists at a distance of one base, and base qualities are not known.

The CDR3 numbers 16 residues from cysteine through phenylalanine. Only the CDR3 region is kept as DNA, spanning 48 bases read in frame from base 1. V loses 3 bases at its end and J loses 4 bases; junction bases beyond the gene matches: 10. The germline V gene (reference sequence) yields WNHNN for CDR1 and SYGVQD for CDR2. The clonotype was recovered from a young man in good health. Some clones in this sample may be carry-over from other donors' samples. Sequenced sample: naive CD4+ T cells from PBMCs. Reading the label with the study, this specimen's cell subset or site is: CD45RA+ positively selected. The receptor chain draws on TRBV10-1 and TRBJ1-1; 8 bases in the middle match TRBD1. The nucleotides read TGCGCCAGCAGTGATTCCTGGACAGGGACCGGCACTGAAGCTTTCTTT. The resulting protein is CASSDSWTGTGTEAFF.